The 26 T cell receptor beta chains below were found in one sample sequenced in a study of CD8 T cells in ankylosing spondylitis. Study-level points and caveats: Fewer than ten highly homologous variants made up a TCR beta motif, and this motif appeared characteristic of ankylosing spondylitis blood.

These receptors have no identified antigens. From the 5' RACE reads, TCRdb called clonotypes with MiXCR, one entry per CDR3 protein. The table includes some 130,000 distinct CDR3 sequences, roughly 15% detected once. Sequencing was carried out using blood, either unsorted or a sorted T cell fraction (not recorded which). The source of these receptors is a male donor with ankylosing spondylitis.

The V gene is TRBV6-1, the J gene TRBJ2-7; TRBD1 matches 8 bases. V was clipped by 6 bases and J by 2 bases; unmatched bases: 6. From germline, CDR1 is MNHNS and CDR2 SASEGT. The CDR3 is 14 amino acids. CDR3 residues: CASSPRGRPYEQYF. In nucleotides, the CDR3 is TGTGCCAGCAGCCCCAGGGGGCGGCCCTACGAGCAGTACTTC.

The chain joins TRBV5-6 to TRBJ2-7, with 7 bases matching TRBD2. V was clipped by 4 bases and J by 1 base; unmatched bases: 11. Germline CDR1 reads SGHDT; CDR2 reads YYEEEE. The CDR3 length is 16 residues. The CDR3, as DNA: TGTGCCAGCAGCAACCAGGTGCGGGAGTCGTCCTACGAGCAGTACTTC. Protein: CASSNQVRESSYEQYF.

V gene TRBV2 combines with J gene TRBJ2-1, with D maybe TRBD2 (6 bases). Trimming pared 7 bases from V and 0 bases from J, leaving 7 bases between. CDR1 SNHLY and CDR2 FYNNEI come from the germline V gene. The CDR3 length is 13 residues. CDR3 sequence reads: CASIGGSYNEQFF. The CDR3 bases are TGTGCCAGCATCGGGGGCTCCTACAATGAGCAGTTCTTC.

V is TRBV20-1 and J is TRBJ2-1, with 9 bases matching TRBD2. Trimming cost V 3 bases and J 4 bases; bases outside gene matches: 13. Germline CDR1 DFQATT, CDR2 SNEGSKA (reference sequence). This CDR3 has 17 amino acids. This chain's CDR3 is CSARDFLSGRKYNEQFF. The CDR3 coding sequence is TGCAGTGCTAGGGATTTTCTTAGCGGGAGAAAATACAATGAGCAGTTCTTC.

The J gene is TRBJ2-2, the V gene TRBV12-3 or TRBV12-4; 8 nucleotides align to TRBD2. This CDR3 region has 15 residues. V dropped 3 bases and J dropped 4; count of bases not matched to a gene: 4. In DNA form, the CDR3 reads TGTGCCAGCAGTTTGGGCAGCGGGAGCACCGGGGAGCTGTTTTTT. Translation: CASSLGSGSTGELFF.

The CDR3 DNA is TGTGCCAGCAGAGCCGGGACAGGGCTTAGCAATCAGCCCCAGCATTTT. This codes for CASRAGTGLSNQPQHF. The rearrangement links TRBV28 to TRBJ1-5; 9 bases are shared with TRBD1. J gave up 0 bases and V 6 bases, and 6 bases lay outside the gene matches. CDR1 is MDHEN and CDR2 is SYDVKM in the germline V gene. The length of the CDR3 is 16 residues.

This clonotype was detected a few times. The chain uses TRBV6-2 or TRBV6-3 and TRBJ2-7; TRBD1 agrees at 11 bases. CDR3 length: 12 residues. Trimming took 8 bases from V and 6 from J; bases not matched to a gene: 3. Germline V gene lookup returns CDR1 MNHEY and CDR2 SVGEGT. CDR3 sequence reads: CASGQGAVEQYF. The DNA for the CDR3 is TGTGCCAGCGGACAGGGGGCGGTCGAGCAGTACTTC.

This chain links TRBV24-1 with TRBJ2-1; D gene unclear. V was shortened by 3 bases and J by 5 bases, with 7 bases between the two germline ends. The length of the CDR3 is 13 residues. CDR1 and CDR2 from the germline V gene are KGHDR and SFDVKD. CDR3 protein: CATSDPLDNEQFF. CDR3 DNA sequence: TGTGCCACCAGTGATCCGCTGGACAATGAGCAGTTCTTC.

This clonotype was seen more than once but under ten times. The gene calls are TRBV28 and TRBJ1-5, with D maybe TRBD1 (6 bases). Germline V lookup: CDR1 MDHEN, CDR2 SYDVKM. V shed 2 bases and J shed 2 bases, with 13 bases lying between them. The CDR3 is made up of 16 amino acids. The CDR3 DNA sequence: TGTGCCAGCAGTTTAAGGGGGGCGGTCGGCAATCAGCCCCAGCATTTT. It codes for CASSLRGAVGNQPQHF.

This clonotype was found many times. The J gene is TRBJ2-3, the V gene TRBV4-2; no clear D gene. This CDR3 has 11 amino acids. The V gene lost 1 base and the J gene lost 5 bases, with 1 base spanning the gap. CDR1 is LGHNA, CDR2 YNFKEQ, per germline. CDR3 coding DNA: TGTGCCAGCAGCCAAGGAGATACGCAGTATTTT. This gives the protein CASSQGDTQYF.

The CDR3 spells CASSQNDPGQGAHLLSSPLHF. Written as DNA, the CDR3 is TGTGCCAGCAGCCAGAACGACCCGGGACAGGGGGCGCATCTGTTATCCTCACCCCTCCACTTT. The chain has TRBV3-1 and TRBJ1-6; TRBD1 matches 12 bases. The CDR3 totals 21 residues. Germline V gene sequence: CDR1 LGHDT, CDR2 YNNKEL (reference sequence). V was pared by 3 bases and J by 10 bases, with 22 bases of the junction left unmatched.

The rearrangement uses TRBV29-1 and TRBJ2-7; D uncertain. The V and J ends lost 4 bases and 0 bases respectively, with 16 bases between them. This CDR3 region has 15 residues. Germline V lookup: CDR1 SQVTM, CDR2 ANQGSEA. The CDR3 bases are TGCAGCGTTGCCGTCGTCCGCTTTAGCTCCTACGAGCAGTACTTC. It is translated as CSVAVVRFSSYEQYF.

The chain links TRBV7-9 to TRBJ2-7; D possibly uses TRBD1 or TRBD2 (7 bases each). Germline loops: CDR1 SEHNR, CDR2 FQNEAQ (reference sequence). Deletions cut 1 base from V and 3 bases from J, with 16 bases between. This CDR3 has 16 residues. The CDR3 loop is CASSLEGGQGVYEQYF. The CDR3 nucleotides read TGTGCCAGCAGCTTAGAGGGAGGGCAGGGGGTCTACGAGCAGTACTTC.

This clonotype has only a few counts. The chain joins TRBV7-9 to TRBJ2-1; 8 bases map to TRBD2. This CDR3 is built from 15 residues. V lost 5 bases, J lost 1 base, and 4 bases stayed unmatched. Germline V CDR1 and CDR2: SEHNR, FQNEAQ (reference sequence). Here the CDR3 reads CASSPGGPSYNEQFF. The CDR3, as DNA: TGTGCCAGCAGCCCGGGGGGGCCATCCTACAATGAGCAGTTCTTC. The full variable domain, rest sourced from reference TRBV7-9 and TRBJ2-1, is DTGVSQNPRHKITKRGQNVTFRCDPISEHNRLYWYRQTLGQGPEFLTYFQNEAQLEKSRLLSDRFSAERPKGSFSTLEIQRTEQGDSAMYLCASSPGGPSYNEQFFGPGTRLTVL.

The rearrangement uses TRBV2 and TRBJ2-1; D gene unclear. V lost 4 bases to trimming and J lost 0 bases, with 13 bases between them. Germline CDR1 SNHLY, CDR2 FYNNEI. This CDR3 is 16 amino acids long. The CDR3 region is CASSGRKISSYNEQFF. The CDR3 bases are TGTGCCAGCAGTGGGAGAAAAATCAGCTCCTACAATGAGCAGTTCTTC.

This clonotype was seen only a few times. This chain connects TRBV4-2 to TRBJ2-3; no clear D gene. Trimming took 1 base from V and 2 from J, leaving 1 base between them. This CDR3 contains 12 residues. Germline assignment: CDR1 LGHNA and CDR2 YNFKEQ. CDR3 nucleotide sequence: TGTGCCAGCAGCCAAGTCACAGATACGCAGTATTTT. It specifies CASSQVTDTQYF.

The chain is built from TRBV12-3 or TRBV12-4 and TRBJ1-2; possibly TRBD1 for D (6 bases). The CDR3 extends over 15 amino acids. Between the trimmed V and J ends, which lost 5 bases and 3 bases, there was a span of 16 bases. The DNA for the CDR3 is TGTGCCAGCAGTCTTAATTGGGGGGCGGACTATGGCTACACCTTC. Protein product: CASSLNWGADYGYTF.

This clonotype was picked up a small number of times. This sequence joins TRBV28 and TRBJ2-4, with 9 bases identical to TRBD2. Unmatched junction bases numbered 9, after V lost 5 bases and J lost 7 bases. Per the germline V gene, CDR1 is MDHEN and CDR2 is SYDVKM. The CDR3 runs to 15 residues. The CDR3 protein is CASSLLIAGENIQYF. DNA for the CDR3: TGTGCCAGCAGTCTATTAATAGCGGGAGAGAACATTCAGTACTTC.

The CDR3 loop is CASRWTGSPLEQYF. The CDR3 coding sequence is TGTGCCAGCAGGTGGACAGGGAGTCCTCTCGAGCAGTACTTC. V and J are TRBV28 and TRBJ2-7; TRBD1 matches at 8 bases. Germline trimming cut 6 bases from V and 6 bases from J; bases unmatched to any gene: 10. The CDR3 runs to 14 residues. CDR1 and CDR2 (germline): MDHEN, SYDVKM. The full variable domain, in which reference TRBV28 and TRBJ2-7 provide the parts outside the CDR3, is DVKVTQSSRYLVKRTGEKVFLECVQDMDHENMFWYRQDPGLGLRLIYFSYDVKMKEKGDIPEGYSVSREKKERFSLILESASTNQTSMYLCASRWTGSPLEQYFGPGTRLTVT.

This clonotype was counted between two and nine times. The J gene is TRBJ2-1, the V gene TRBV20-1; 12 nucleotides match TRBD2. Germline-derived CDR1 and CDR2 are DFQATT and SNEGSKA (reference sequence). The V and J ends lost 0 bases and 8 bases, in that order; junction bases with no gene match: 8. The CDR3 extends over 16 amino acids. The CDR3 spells CSAREGSLAGGHEQFF. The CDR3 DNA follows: TGCAGTGCTAGAGAGGGATCGCTAGCGGGAGGGCATGAGCAGTTCTTC.

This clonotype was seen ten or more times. The CDR3 DNA sequence: TGTGCCAGGAACCTAGCGGGACTCAATGAGCAGTTCTTC. It is translated as CARNLAGLNEQFF. V gene TRBV2 combines with J gene TRBJ2-1; the match to TRBD2 covers 9 bases. CDR3 size: 13 residues. Germline-derived CDR1 and CDR2 are SNHLY and FYNNEI. The junction had 6 bases not matched to a gene; V was cut back by 9 bases and J by 6 bases.

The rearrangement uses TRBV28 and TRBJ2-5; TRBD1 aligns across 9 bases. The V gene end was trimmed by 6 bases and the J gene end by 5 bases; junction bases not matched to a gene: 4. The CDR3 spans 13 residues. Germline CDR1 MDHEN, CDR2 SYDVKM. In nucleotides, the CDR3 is TGTGCCAGCAGAGACAGGGGGAGTGAGACCCAGTACTTC. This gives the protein CASRDRGSETQYF.

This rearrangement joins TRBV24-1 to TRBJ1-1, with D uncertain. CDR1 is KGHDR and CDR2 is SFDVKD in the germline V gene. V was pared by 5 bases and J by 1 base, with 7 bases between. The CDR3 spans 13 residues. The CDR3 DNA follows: TGTGCCACCAGTGCACAGAAGAACACTGAAGCTTTCTTT. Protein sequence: CATSAQKNTEAFF.

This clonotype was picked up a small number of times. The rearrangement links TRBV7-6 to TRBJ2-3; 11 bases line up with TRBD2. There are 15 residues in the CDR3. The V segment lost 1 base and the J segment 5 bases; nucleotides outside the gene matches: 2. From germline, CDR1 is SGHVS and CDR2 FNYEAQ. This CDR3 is CASSLEGLAGDTQYF. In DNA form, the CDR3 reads TGTGCCAGCAGCTTAGAAGGACTAGCGGGAGATACGCAGTATTTT.

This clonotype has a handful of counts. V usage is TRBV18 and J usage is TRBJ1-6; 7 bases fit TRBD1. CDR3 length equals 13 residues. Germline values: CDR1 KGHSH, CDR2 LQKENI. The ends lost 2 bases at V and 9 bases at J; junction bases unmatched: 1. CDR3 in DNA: TGTGCCAGCTCACCAACAGGGGCTTCACCCCTCCACTTT. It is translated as CASSPTGASPLHF.

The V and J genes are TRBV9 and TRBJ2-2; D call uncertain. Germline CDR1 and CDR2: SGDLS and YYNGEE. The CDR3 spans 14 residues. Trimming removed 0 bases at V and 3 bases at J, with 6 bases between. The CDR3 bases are TGTGCCAGCAGCGTAGGCCCCGACACCGGGGAGCTGTTTTTT. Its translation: CASSVGPDTGELFF.